The 32 T cell receptor beta chains reported below all come from one sample, sequenced in a study of identical twins. A single record per CDR3 protein comes from TCRdb applying MiXCR to the 5' RACE reads. The sample lists fewer than 450,000 distinct CDR3 sequences, 9% occurring once. Material for sequencing was naive T cells sorted from blood. These receptors were collected from a woman aged 50 to 60 in good health.

This clonotype was seen a handful of times. The rearrangement joins TRBV12-3 or TRBV12-4 to TRBJ1-2; tentative D call: TRBD1 (5 bases). Trimming cost V 7 bases and J 7 bases, with 13 bases left between them. CDR3 size: 12 residues. Here the CDR3 DNA reads TGTGCCAGCACCCTCCCGGGGCGTGGCTACACCTTC. Translated, it gives CASTLPGRGYTF.

V usage is TRBV6-5 and J usage is TRBJ2-7; tentatively, D is TRBD2 (5 bases). The CDR3 extends over 13 amino acids. The V end was cut by 8 bases, the J end by 2 bases, with 13 bases between. Looked up from germline, CDR1 is MNHEY and CDR2 is SVGAGI. CDR3 coding DNA: TGTGCCAGCGGCCCAGCCGGGGCCTACGAGCAGTACTTC. It specifies CASGPAGAYEQYF.

At least ten counts were recorded for this clonotype. The V call is TRBV4-2, the J call TRBJ2-2, with unresolved D. Trimming took 0 bases from V and 0 from J, leaving 8 bases between them. The germline gives CDR1 LGHNA, CDR2 YNFKEQ. The CDR3 sequence is 16 residues long. CDR3 loop: CASSQDRSSNTGELFF. In DNA, the CDR3 is TGTGCCAGCAGCCAAGATCGCAGTTCGAACACCGGGGAGCTGTTTTTT.

The chain links TRBV29-1 to TRBJ1-2; TRBD1 might be the D (6 bases). Germline loops: CDR1 SQVTM, CDR2 ANQGSEA. The V end was cut by 5 bases, the J end by 2 bases, with 18 bases between. The CDR3 totals 15 residues. DNA for the CDR3: TGCAGCGTTACCGGGACACCTAGCTCCAACTATGGCTACACCTTC. Protein sequence: CSVTGTPSSNYGYTF.

V and J are TRBV20-1 and TRBJ2-2, with 8 bases matching TRBD1. This CDR3 spans 14 amino acids. The germline CDR1 and CDR2 sequences are DFQATT and SNEGSKA (reference sequence). V shed 3 bases and J 4 bases; nucleotides not matched to a gene: 4. The CDR3 spells CSASRQGRTGELFF. The CDR3 nucleotides read TGCAGTGCTAGCCGACAGGGGCGCACCGGGGAGCTGTTTTTT.

This clonotype was counted between two and nine times. This chain connects TRBV25-1 to TRBJ2-7, with D maybe TRBD1 (6 bases). Trimming cost V 6 bases and J 5 bases, with 11 bases left between them. This CDR3 region has 12 residues. From germline, CDR1 is MGHDK and CDR2 SYGVNS. The CDR3 here is CASSVTGNEQYF. The CDR3 DNA sequence: TGTGCCAGCAGCGTTACAGGGAACGAGCAGTACTTC.

The chain recombines TRBV5-6 with TRBJ2-5, with D perhaps TRBD1 or TRBD2 (6 bases each). Germline V gives CDR1 SGHDT, CDR2 YYEEEE. This CDR3 spans 14 amino acids. The V end lost 4 bases, the J end lost 5 bases, and 15 bases lay between the germline ends. The CDR3 nucleotides are TGTGCCAGCAGCGTGGGGGGCAGAGAGGAGACCCAGTACTTC. Protein product: CASSVGGREETQYF.

This clonotype appeared many times. The chain is built from TRBV29-1 and TRBJ1-5; 9 nucleotides line up with TRBD1. Per germline, CDR1 SQVTM and CDR2 ANQGSEA. V lost 6 bases to trimming and J lost 7 bases; unmatched junction nucleotides: 7. There are 13 residues in the CDR3. This CDR3 is CSVAWTGAQPQHF. The CDR3 DNA follows: TGCAGCGTAGCCTGGACAGGGGCCCAGCCCCAGCATTTT.

This clonotype was seen only a few times. The chain uses TRBV11-2 and TRBJ2-1; D is perhaps TRBD2 (7 bases). Germline loops: CDR1 SGHAT, CDR2 FQNNGV. This CDR3 is 12 amino acids long. V lost 5 bases to trimming and J lost 9 bases, with 11 bases between them. The CDR3 is CASSHRGGEQFF. In DNA form, the CDR3 reads TGTGCCAGCAGCCATAGGGGGGGTGAGCAGTTCTTC.

This clonotype has at least ten counts. The gene calls are TRBV15 and TRBJ1-1; D is uncertain. Germline V gene data show CDR1 as LNHNV and CDR2 as YYDKDF (reference sequence). The V gene lost 6 bases and the J gene lost 2 bases, with 10 bases spanning the gap. The CDR3 is 13 residues long. The CDR3 is CATSGRGNTEAFF. DNA for the CDR3: TGTGCCACCAGTGGCCGTGGCAACACTGAAGCTTTCTTT.

CDR3 coding DNA: TGTGCCAGCAGTCAGACCAGCACAGATACGCAGTATTTT. It translates to CASSQTSTDTQYF. The chain links TRBV12-3 or TRBV12-4 to TRBJ2-3, with D hard to call. V dropped 5 bases and J dropped 0 bases, with 6 bases sitting between them. The CDR3 loop spans 13 amino acids.

The sample holds a few counts of this clonotype. The genes are TRBV3-1 and TRBJ2-1; 7 bases map to TRBD2. The CDR3 totals 19 residues. From germline, CDR1 is LGHDT and CDR2 YNNKEL (reference sequence). The V segment lost 4 bases and the J segment 4 bases; nucleotides outside the gene matches: 19. The DNA of the CDR3 is TGTGCCAGCAGCCTCCAGGGCGGGAGTTGGTTGGGTAGTTACAATGAGCAGTTCTTC. Its protein is CASSLQGGSWLGSYNEQFF.

The chain combines TRBV20-1 with TRBJ1-6; D gene ambiguous. The germline V gene encodes CDR1 DFQATT and CDR2 SNEGSKA (reference sequence). V lost 0 bases and J lost 0, with 12 bases in between. The CDR3 is 17 residues long. The CDR3 is CSARDIGQSSYNSPLHF. The DNA for the CDR3 is TGCAGTGCTAGAGATATAGGGCAAAGCTCCTATAATTCACCCCTCCACTTT.

The chain couples TRBV3-1 to TRBJ2-3; 8 bases map to TRBD2. V was pared by 1 base and J by 3 bases, with 6 bases of the junction left unmatched. Germline loops: CDR1 LGHDT, CDR2 YNNKEL (reference sequence). The CDR3 extends over 16 amino acids. The CDR3 region is CASSQVVAGGTDTQYF. The CDR3 DNA is TGTGCCAGCAGCCAAGTCGTGGCGGGAGGTACAGATACGCAGTATTTT.

This clonotype was seen a few times. The J gene is TRBJ2-1, the V gene TRBV9; the match to TRBD1 covers 11 bases. CDR3 length equals 17 residues. Germline CDR1 and CDR2: SGDLS and YYNGEE. With 4 bases clipped from V and 9 bases from J, the junction kept 15 bases outside the gene matches. CDR3 residues: CASSLSTGTGGGFEQFF. The CDR3 DNA reads as TGTGCCAGCAGCCTATCAACCGGGACAGGGGGAGGATTTGAGCAGTTCTTC.

The chain uses TRBV10-1 and TRBJ2-1; TRBD2 matches at 12 bases. Germline V gives CDR1 WNHNN, CDR2 SYGVQD (reference sequence). The V gene end was trimmed by 4 bases and the J gene end by 4 bases; junction bases not matched to a gene: 5. The CDR3 loop spans 16 amino acids. The CDR3 DNA sequence: TGCGCCAGCAGTGGTCCTAGCGGGAGGGATTACAATGAGCAGTTCTTC. Its translation: CASSGPSGRDYNEQFF.

The chain employs TRBV20-1 and TRBJ2-2; D remains ambiguous. There are 12 residues in the CDR3. Trimming took 5 bases from V and 1 from J, leaving 5 bases between them. Germline values: CDR1 DFQATT, CDR2 SNEGSKA (reference sequence). CDR3 in amino acids: CSALGNTGELFF. The CDR3 DNA is TGCAGTGCTCTCGGGAACACCGGGGAGCTGTTTTTT.

This clonotype was detected many times. The rearrangement links TRBV5-1 to TRBJ2-3; D uncertain. Germline V CDR1 and CDR2: SGHRS, YFSETQ. The CDR3 length is 14 residues. Trimming removed 0 bases at V and 5 bases at J, with 10 bases between. The CDR3 reads CASSLVARIDTQYF. DNA of the CDR3: TGCGCCAGCAGCTTGGTTGCTAGAATAGATACGCAGTATTTT.

This chain connects TRBV7-3 to TRBJ2-1, with unresolved D. Trimming stripped 5 bases from V and 5 bases from J, with 10 bases between. There are 13 residues in the CDR3. CDR1 and CDR2 (germline): SGHTA, FQGTGA. CDR3 loop: CASSQAGNNEQFF. The CDR3 DNA reads as TGTGCCAGCAGCCAGGCAGGAAACAATGAGCAGTTCTTC.

In its sample, this clonotype was seen a few times. V and J are TRBV19 and TRBJ1-1; possibly TRBD1 for D (6 bases). V was cut by 5 bases and J by 4 bases, with 17 bases left in between. This CDR3 region has 15 residues. The germline V gene encodes CDR1 LNHDA and CDR2 SQIVND (reference sequence). CDR3 nucleotides: TGTGCCAGTAGTTACAGGGCCCTACAGGGCACTGAAGCTTTCTTT. Its protein is CASSYRALQGTEAFF.

The table lists this clonotype with many counts. The V and J genes are TRBV5-1 and TRBJ2-1, with TRBD1 identical over 7 bases. This CDR3 contains 15 residues. With 5 bases clipped from V and 6 bases from J, the junction kept 11 bases outside the gene matches. From germline, CDR1 is SGHRS and CDR2 YFSETQ. CDR3 amino acids: CASRTDRVWFNEQFF. The CDR3 DNA sequence: TGCGCCAGCAGAACCGACAGGGTTTGGTTCAATGAGCAGTTCTTC.

This clonotype was picked up many times. The genes are TRBV20-1 and TRBJ2-1; D is unclear. V was shortened by 3 bases and J by 3 bases, with 18 bases between the two germline ends. This CDR3 region has 16 residues. Germline CDR1 reads DFQATT; CDR2 reads SNEGSKA (reference sequence). The DNA for the CDR3 is TGCAGTGCTAGTAACCCCAATCCGGACCGCTACAATGAGCAGTTCTTC. Amino acids: CSASNPNPDRYNEQFF.

This clonotype was recorded a few times. The chain carries TRBV4-1 and TRBJ2-2; D tentatively reads TRBD1 or TRBD2 (7 bases each). V dropped 0 bases and J dropped 2 bases, with 28 bases sitting between them. The CDR3 extends over 22 amino acids. Germline V CDR1 and CDR2: MGHRA, YSYEKL. The CDR3 loop reads CASSQESGGVQGLLKNTGELFF. The DNA of the CDR3 is TGCGCCAGCAGCCAAGAGTCAGGGGGGGTCCAAGGGCTCCTGAAAAACACCGGGGAGCTGTTTTTT.

This rearrangement joins TRBV12-3 or TRBV12-4 to TRBJ2-2, with a weak D call TRBD1 (5 bases). This CDR3 region has 11 residues. V lost 10 bases to trimming and J lost 7 bases, with 10 bases between them. CDR3 sequence: CAMLQGGELFF. The DNA for the CDR3 is TGTGCCATGTTGCAGGGCGGGGAGCTGTTTTTT.

This clonotype was observed many times. This chain joins TRBV4-1 and TRBJ2-1; 9 nucleotides line up with TRBD2. V lost 0 bases to trimming and J lost 3 bases; unmatched junction nucleotides: 9. Germline V gene sequence: CDR1 MGHRA, CDR2 YSYEKL. CDR3 size: 18 residues. The CDR3, as DNA: TGCGCCAGCAGCCAAGAATTACGAGTAGCGGGAGTCTACAATGAGCAGTTCTTC. Translation: CASSQELRVAGVYNEQFF.

The chain links TRBV12-3 or TRBV12-4 to TRBJ2-7, with D maybe TRBD2 (6 bases). V shed 3 bases and J shed 4 bases, with 10 bases lying between them. This CDR3 comprises 13 residues. CDR3 sequence (DNA): TGTGCCAGCAGTTTTGGGGGAGGTTACGAGCAGTACTTC. Encoded protein: CASSFGGGYEQYF.

This clonotype was observed many times. The chain has TRBV6-5 and TRBJ2-1, with D hard to call. The CDR3 has 12 amino acids. Trimming shortened V by 4 bases and J by 7 bases, and 8 bases separated the two germline ends. Germline CDR1 MNHEY, CDR2 SVGAGI. This CDR3 reads CASSSPPNEQFF. CDR3 nucleotides: TGTGCCAGCAGTTCCCCCCCGAATGAGCAGTTCTTC.

This clonotype occurred a few times. V gene TRBV3-1 combines with J gene TRBJ1-1, with 8 positions matching TRBD1. With 6 bases clipped from V and 4 bases from J, the junction kept 7 bases outside the gene matches. The CDR3 runs 14 residues. CDR1 is LGHDT, CDR2 YNNKEL, per germline (reference sequence). CDR3 sequence: CASRPTTGGTEAFF. The CDR3 DNA follows: TGTGCCAGCAGGCCCACTACAGGGGGCACTGAAGCTTTCTTT.

The gene calls are TRBV2 and TRBJ2-2, with 8 bases fitting TRBD2. Germline assignment: CDR1 SNHLY and CDR2 FYNNEI. This CDR3 spans 15 amino acids. J gave up 2 bases and V 6 bases, and 5 bases lay outside the gene matches. In DNA, the CDR3 is TGTGCCAGCAGCGCGGGGGGTACAAACACCGGGGAGCTGTTTTTT. This codes for CASSAGGTNTGELFF.

This clonotype showed up just a few times. The rearrangement uses TRBV5-1 and TRBJ2-5, with a weak D call TRBD2 (6 bases). Between the trimmed V and J ends, which lost 2 bases and 7 bases, there was a span of 15 bases. This CDR3 comprises 14 residues. CDR1 and CDR2 (germline): SGHRS, YFSETQ. As DNA, the CDR3 is TGCGCCAGCAGCTTTGCTGACGCGGGAAGGACCCAGTACTTC. Translated, it gives CASSFADAGRTQYF.

The chain couples TRBV29-1 to TRBJ2-7; D gene unclear. The germline gives CDR1 SQVTM, CDR2 ANQGSEA. The CDR3 spans 13 residues. Trimming left V 4 bases short and J 6 bases short, with 16 bases between. The CDR3 spells CSVAHLGIGEQYF. The CDR3 coding sequence is TGCAGCGTTGCCCATTTAGGGATAGGCGAGCAGTACTTC.

This clonotype showed up just a few times. The genes are TRBV5-1 and TRBJ2-2, with TRBD2 matching 7 bases. The junction had 3 bases not matched to a gene; V was cut back by 0 bases and J by 7 bases. The CDR3 consists of 14 residues. Germline V gene lookup returns CDR1 SGHRS and CDR2 YFSETQ. The CDR3 sequence: CASSLAGGGGELFF. The CDR3 DNA reads TGCGCCAGCAGCTTGGCTGGCGGGGGCGGGGAGCTGTTTTTT. The whole variable domain, remainder taken from reference TRBV5-1 and TRBJ2-2, is KAGVTQTPRYLIKTRGQQVTLSCSPISGHRSVSWYQQTPGQGLQFLFEYFSETQRNKGNFPGRFSGRQFSNSRSEMNVSTLELGDSALYLCASSLAGGGGELFFGEGSRLTVL.